This entry lists 17 T cell receptor beta chains sequenced from one sample in a study of blood T cells in healthy people across ages (dated by TCRdb to 2014 to 2015). Receptors were amplified or captured by 5' RACE. Instrument used: Illumina HiSeq 2500. A second roughly 6 to 12 cycle PCR used a sample-barcoded 5' primer and a J-beta primer mix. The public reads were reprocessed in TCRdb via fastp at Q25 and MiXCR, keeping in-frame beta chains. Rows with a matching CDR3 protein are joined into one entry that keeps the most common DNA and genes. The table for this sample lists about 730,000 distinct CDR3 sequences; 43% of them were counted only once. The ten largest clones represent less than 25% of the sample. Specimen: blood. The source is a woman aged 55-69 years in good health.

A single count supports this clonotype. The chain links TRBV29-1 to TRBJ2-4; D may be TRBD2 (5 bases). The CDR3 covers 13 residues. Trimming left V 5 bases short and J 3 bases short, with 11 bases between. Germline V gene sequence: CDR1 SQVTM, CDR2 ANQGSEA. Here the CDR3 reads CSVHAGGKNIQYF. The CDR3 DNA is TGCAGCGTTCATGCGGGTGGCAAAAACATTCAGTACTTC.

Points on this clonotype: A read error is possible here, since a much larger clone lies one base away. V gene TRBV10-3 combines with J gene TRBJ2-1; TRBD2 matches 8 bases. The J call may be faulty, since TRBJ2-7 better matches the DNA end. Looked up from germline, CDR1 is ENHRY and CDR2 is SYGVKD. CDR3 length equals 13 residues. CDR3 protein: CAIRRGGLNEQYF. As DNA, the CDR3 is TGTGCCATCAGGCGCGGGGGGCTCAATGAGCAGTACTTC.

This clonotype was detected a few times. The J gene is TRBJ2-2, the V gene TRBV28; 10 bases line up with TRBD2. The CDR3 runs 15 residues. J lost 3 bases, V lost 5 bases, and 3 bases had no gene match. Germline V gene lookup returns CDR1 MDHEN and CDR2 SYDVKM. CDR3 sequence (DNA): TGTGCCAGCAGTCCCGGGACTAGCGACACCGGGGAGCTGTTTTTT. This codes for CASSPGTSDTGELFF.

Regarding this clonotype: Its ends do not fully match the called genes, so a read error is possible. The V call is TRBV24-1, the J call TRBJ2-1; D could derive from TRBD1 or TRBD2 (5 bases each). Germline V gene lookup returns CDR1 KGHDR and CDR2 SFDVKD. The CDR3 sequence is 15 residues long. Here the CDR3 DNA reads TGTGCCACCGGTGATTTGGGGGACTCCTACAATGAGCAGTTCTTC. It yields the protein CATGDLGDSYNEQFF.

The chain joins TRBV5-1 to TRBJ1-1; D perhaps matches TRBD1 (6 bases). This CDR3 region has 18 residues. From germline, CDR1 is SGHRS and CDR2 YFSETQ. The germline V and J ends were trimmed by 5 bases and 1 base, with 24 bases remaining between them. The CDR3: CASRSGAALQEKNTEAFF. CDR3 nucleotide sequence: TGCGCCAGCAGATCAGGGGCTGCATTACAAGAGAAGAACACTGAAGCTTTCTTT.

This clonotype was seen a few times. This chain joins TRBV18 and TRBJ2-3; D tentatively fits TRBD1 or TRBD2 (5 bases each). Germline loops: CDR1 KGHSH, CDR2 LQKENI. The CDR3 contains 15 residues. V was shortened by 3 bases and J by 4 bases, with 14 bases between the two germline ends. The CDR3 coding sequence is TGTGCCAGCTCACCCCGGCAGGGACGGGCAGATACGCAGTATTTT. This gives the protein CASSPRQGRADTQYF.

The chain combines TRBV7-9 with TRBJ1-2; D unclear. CDR1 SEHNR and CDR2 FQNEAQ come from the germline V gene (reference sequence). V lost 11 bases and J lost 10, with 14 bases in between. The CDR3 runs 10 residues. The CDR3: CAPGRRDYTF. The CDR3 DNA follows: TGTGCCCCTGGGCGGCGCGACTACACCTTC.

The chain carries TRBV6-2 or TRBV6-3 and TRBJ2-3, with TRBD2 identical over 8 bases. The CDR3 is made up of 15 amino acids. V lost 3 bases, J lost 3 bases, and 5 bases stayed unmatched. Germline V gene sequence: CDR1 MNHEY, CDR2 SVGEGT. The CDR3 nucleotides read TGTGCCAGCAGTTATATCGGGGGGGCAACAGATACGCAGTATTTT. Translating gives CASSYIGGATDTQYF.

This clonotype was seen only a few times. This sequence joins TRBV18 and TRBJ2-5; possible D gene TRBD2, 6 bases. V was shortened by 6 bases and J by 2 bases, with 10 bases between the two germline ends. This CDR3 has 13 amino acids. The germline V gene encodes CDR1 KGHSH and CDR2 LQKENI. CDR3 region: CASSSSVQETQYF. The CDR3 region has the DNA TGTGCCAGCTCCTCTAGCGTACAAGAGACCCAGTACTTC.

The chain uses TRBV12-3 or TRBV12-4 and TRBJ1-1; tentatively, D is TRBD1 (6 bases). This CDR3 comprises 17 residues. The V end was cut by 6 bases, the J end by 5 bases, with 25 bases between. The CDR3 bases are TGTGCCAGCAGGTTGCAGGGGTGGGAGACGGACGGGACTGAAGCTTTCTTT. Translating gives CASRLQGWETDGTEAFF.

The chain has TRBV20-1 and TRBJ1-2, with D possibly being TRBD1 (5 bases). The CDR3 has 18 residues. Germline-derived CDR1 and CDR2 are DFQATT and SNEGSKA (reference sequence). Trimming shortened V by 0 bases and J by 5 bases, and 25 bases separated the two germline ends. Here the CDR3 DNA reads TGCAGTGCTAGAGATTTGAGAAGCGGCCAGGGACGATCTTATGGCTACACCTTC. Translated: CSARDLRSGQGRSYGYTF.

The chain carries TRBV5-6 and TRBJ2-1; D may be TRBD2 (5 bases). The CDR3 totals 16 residues. Germline CDR1 is SGHDT and CDR2 is YYEEEE. V shed 0 bases and J shed 6 bases, with 16 bases lying between them. The DNA of the CDR3 is TGTGCCAGCAGCTTGGATGGCGGGCTCAATTCCAATGAGCAGTTCTTC. Its translation is CASSLDGGLNSNEQFF.

The chain uses TRBV6-1 and TRBJ2-5; D uncertain. This CDR3 comprises 13 residues. The germline V gene has CDR1 MNHNS and CDR2 SASEGT. V was trimmed by 1 base and J by 11 bases, leaving 14 bases between them. Written as DNA, the CDR3 is TGTGCCAGCAGTGAAGGGTGGAACGATGAGCAGTACTTC. It specifies CASSEGWNDEQYF.

The chain joins TRBV12-3 or TRBV12-4 to TRBJ2-1; either TRBD1 or TRBD2 may supply D (6 bases each). Trimming left V 5 bases short and J 10 bases short, with 18 bases between. The CDR3 length is 14 residues. CDR3 bases: TGTGCCAGCAGTCTTGTACAGGGAGGATACGAGCAGTTCTTC. The encoded protein is CASSLVQGGYEQFF.

This clonotype was detected only a few times. This chain connects TRBV3-1 to TRBJ2-3, with D tentatively TRBD2 (6 bases). Germline assignment: CDR1 LGHDT and CDR2 YNNKEL (reference sequence). CDR3 length: 15 amino acids. The V end lost 3 bases, the J end lost 11 bases, and 21 bases lay between the germline ends. CDR3 nucleotides: TGTGCCAGCAGCCACCAGGCCTCTCCGGAGGGAGAGCAGTATTTT. Residues: CASSHQASPEGEQYF.

The CDR3 protein is CASSSSGQGRAEQFF. The CDR3 nucleotides are TGTGCCAGCAGTAGTTCGGGACAGGGAAGGGCTGAGCAGTTCTTC. J is TRBJ2-1 and V is TRBV28; 9 positions agree with TRBD1. Germline V gene sequence: CDR1 MDHEN, CDR2 SYDVKM. V dropped 5 bases and J dropped 9; count of bases not matched to a gene: 11. This CDR3 is built from 15 residues.

This chain connects TRBV18 to TRBJ2-5; D is ambiguous. This CDR3 is built from 14 residues. The germline V gene encodes CDR1 KGHSH and CDR2 LQKENI. V lost 3 bases, J lost 11 bases, and 19 bases lay in between. CDR3 sequence: CASSPPSIDNEQYF. The DNA of the CDR3 is TGTGCCAGCTCACCTCCCTCAATTGACAATGAGCAGTACTTC.